A single T cell receptor (beta chain) is shown here with its context. The sample is drawn from a study of T cells in narcolepsy. Data came from immunoSEQ multiplex PCR; TCRdb stores just in-frame clones and leaves some out. Of roughly 27,000 clones listed, more than 75% are singletons. The sequence came from a human donor in good health. Sequencing used memory (CD45RA-) CD4+ T cells from blood.

The CDR3 coding sequence is TGTGCCAGCAGTGAGTGGAGGGGAGGGGAGCAGTACTTC. Translating gives CASSEWRGGEQYF. V and J are TRBV6-4 and TRBJ2-7; the match to TRBD2 covers 7 bases. CDR3 length: 13 residues. Unmatched junction bases numbered 6, after V lost 3 bases and J lost 7 bases. In germline, CDR1 is MRHNA, CDR2 SNTAGT.